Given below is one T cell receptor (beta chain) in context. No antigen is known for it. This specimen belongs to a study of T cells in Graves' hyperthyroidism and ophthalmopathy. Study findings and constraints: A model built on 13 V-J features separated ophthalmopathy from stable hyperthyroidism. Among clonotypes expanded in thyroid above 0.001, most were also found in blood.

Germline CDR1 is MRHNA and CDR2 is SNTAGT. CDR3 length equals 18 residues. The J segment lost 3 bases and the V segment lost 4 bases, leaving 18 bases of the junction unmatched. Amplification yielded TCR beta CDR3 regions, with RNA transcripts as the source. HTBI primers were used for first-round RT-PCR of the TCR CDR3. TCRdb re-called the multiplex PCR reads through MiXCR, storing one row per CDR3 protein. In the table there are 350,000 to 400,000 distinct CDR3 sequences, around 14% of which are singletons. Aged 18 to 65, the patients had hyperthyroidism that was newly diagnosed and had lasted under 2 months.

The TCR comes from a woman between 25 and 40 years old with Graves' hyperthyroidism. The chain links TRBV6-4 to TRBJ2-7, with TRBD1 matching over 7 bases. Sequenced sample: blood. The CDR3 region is CASSGGRGGDSFIYEQYF. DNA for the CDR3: TGTGCCAGCAGTGGTGGAAGAGGGGGCGACTCGTTCATCTACGAGCAGTACTTC.